The text below deals with one T cell receptor beta chain. This sample was taken from a study of shared clonotypes between healthy human individuals. Only CD45RO-negative cells positively selected for CCR7 counted as naive CD8 cells, so terminally differentiated effector memory CD45RA+ cells were excluded. Assay: immunoSEQ multiplex PCR; the TCRdb copy retains only in-frame clones and omits some. The sample has approximately 2,000,000 clones; around 93% are singletons. The V and J ends lost 2 bases and 4 bases respectively, with 13 bases between them. The V gene's germline CDR1 is LNHDA and CDR2 SQIVND (reference sequence). The CDR3 has 15 amino acids.

The chain links TRBV19 to TRBJ2-3; D is unresolved. The sequencing input was naive CD8+ T cells from PBMCs. The sequence was obtained from a man aged 18 to 30 in good health. Some clones in this sample may be carry-over from other donors' samples. In DNA, the CDR3 is TGTGCCAGTAGTATATTGAGGTGGAGCGCAGATACGCAGTATTTT. Translation gives CASSILRWSADTQYF.